This record concerns one T cell receptor (beta chain) sequence. Antigen unknown. It was after roughly ten days of culture that CD4+ T cells were isolated. Half-medium exchanges with IL-2 medium took place on days 3 and 7. The CDR3 is made up of 15 amino acids. Trimming left V 6 bases short and J 2 bases short, with 16 bases between. Germline CDR1 is MNHEY and CDR2 is SMNVEV (reference sequence). Clones were read by immunoSEQ multiplex PCR, and TCRdb kept only the in-frame ones, dropping some. This repertoire shows approximately 50,000 clones, roughly three quarters found once; its top ten account for about an eighth. These data come from a study of vaccination effects on CD4 cells after COVID-19. Across the whole study: Two convalescent patients were sampled 16 days and one week before vaccination. Study-wide findings and caveats: Convalescent patients were scarce in the study, and it lacked early post-infection timepoints.

Material: CD4+ T cells from PBMCs cultured without peptide, obtained before COVID-19 vaccination. V is TRBV27 and J is TRBJ2-5; possibly TRBD1 for D (6 bases). The clonotype was recovered from a human donor who had a prior SARS-CoV-2 infection. CDR3 sequence reads: CASSNGQGPQETQYF. The CDR3 DNA reads TGTGCCAGCAGCAACGGTCAGGGGCCTCAAGAGACCCAGTACTTC.